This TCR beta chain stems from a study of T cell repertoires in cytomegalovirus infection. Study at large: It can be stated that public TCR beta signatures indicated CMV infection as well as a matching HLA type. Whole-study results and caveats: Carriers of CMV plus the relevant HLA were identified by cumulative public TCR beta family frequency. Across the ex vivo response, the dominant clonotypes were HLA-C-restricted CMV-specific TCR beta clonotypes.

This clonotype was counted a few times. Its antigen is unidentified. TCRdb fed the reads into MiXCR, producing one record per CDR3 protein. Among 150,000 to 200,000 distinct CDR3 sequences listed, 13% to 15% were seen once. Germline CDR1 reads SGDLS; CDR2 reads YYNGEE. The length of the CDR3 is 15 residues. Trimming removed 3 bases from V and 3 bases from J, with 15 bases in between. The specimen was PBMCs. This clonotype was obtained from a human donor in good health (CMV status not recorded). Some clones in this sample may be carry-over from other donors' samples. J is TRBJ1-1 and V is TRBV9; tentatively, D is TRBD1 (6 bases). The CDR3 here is CASSGSRGGDTEAFF. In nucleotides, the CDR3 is TGTGCCAGCAGCGGGAGCAGGGGTGGAGACACTGAAGCTTTCTTT.